This TCR beta chain was found in a study of graft-versus-host responses after intestinal transplantation (dated by TCRdb to about 2021). Regarding the research as a whole: The transplants that recipients got were multivisceral, liver-intestinal, or isolated intestinal. Every recipient was given anti-thymocyte globulin induction, followed by 2 to 3 years of maintenance tacrolimus and steroids. After intestinal transplantation, graft-versus-host and host-versus-graft alloreactive T cell clones were followed in the graft, circulation and bone marrow using bulk TCR-beta CDR3 sequencing. To identify alloreactive clones, pre-transplant mixed lymphocyte reaction products were sequenced and then compared with unstimulated pre-transplant donor and recipient T cells. A cohort of approximately 24 intestinal transplant recipients, including one retransplant, was enrolled, and a few patients lacking pretransplant specimens were excluded. Donor T cell macrochimerism was defined as a peak of at least 4% donor T cells among recipient peripheral blood mononuclear cells. Samples from a few later patients were sequenced in-house on an Illumina MiSeq with MiXCR processing rather than by the commercial service. What the research found in general, with its limitations: Conclusions were limited by the relatively low number and heterogeneity of intestinal transplant patients. Peak levels of circulating GvH clones were associated with declines in HvG clones early after transplant. GvH clones were detected in recipient bone marrow, and some appeared earlier in ileal mucosa or blood, consistent with an intestinal mucosal origin. In the allografts of patients with donor T cell macrochimerism, GvH to HvG T cell clonal ratios were high.

This specimen's time point label, per the study, means: cells obtained before transplantation from donor or recipient. CD3+CD4+ and CD3+CD8+ populations were FACS-sorted from unstimulated pre-transplant donor and recipient cells taken from spleen or lymph nodes. This clone was seen just once. What antigen it recognizes has not been identified. Within one base of it there is no much larger clone, and no base qualities were kept. Library preparation was by the immunoSEQ multiplex PCR assay. In most patients, genomic DNA was isolated using the Qiagen DNeasy Blood and Tissue Kit and sent frozen to Adaptive Biotechnologies for TCR sequencing. For most patients, genomic DNA was subjected to high-throughput TCR-beta CDR3 sequencing by Adaptive Biotechnologies. Processing in the source paper ran as follows. TCR sequencing data for roughly 18 patients were retrieved from Adaptive's ImmunoSEQ software; a few other patients were processed with MiXCR and VDJtools. To correct CD4 versus CD8 sorting errors, sequences present in both subsets at a frequency ratio below 5:1 were removed. CDR3 nucleotide sequences shared between donor and recipient were removed because the origin of such sequences could not be assigned. To be classed as alloreactive, a clone needed at least 2-fold expansion over unstimulated cells and a minimum CFSE-low frequency of 0.002% (template counts) or 0.001% (read counts). Clones detected in sequenced pre-transplant spleen, lymph node, or MLR CFSE-low populations of the donor or recipient were defined as mappable. Cumulative frequency of alloreactive clones was calculated as a percentage of all sequences weighted by copy number. TCRdb took this table from immuneACCESS and kept in-frame rearrangements with V and J called. Such tables lack part of the clones; where checked against another copy, unresolved V genes explain under half of the gap, and the rest is unexplained. V and J calls and clone size are those listed in that table; D and trimming were worked out from the DNA. Recorded for this sample are tens of thousands of clones; roughly 90% of them occurred a single time. More than 0.4% of the sample belongs to the ten largest clones.

This sequence originates from a human donor who received an intestinal transplant. Sequencing used unstimulated CD8+ T cells sorted from spleen or lymph node cells, obtained before intestinal transplant.

The CDR3 amino acid sequence is: CASSLDSGRYAGANVLTF. The DNA reads TGTGCCAGCAGCTTAGACAGCGGCCGGTACGCTGGGGCCAACGTCCTGACTTTC. This chain joins TRBV7-6 to TRBJ2-6; matching of 5 bases hints at TRBD2 as the D gene. Per the germline V gene, SGHVS is the CDR1 and FNYEAQ is the CDR2. From the cysteine up to the phenylalanine, the CDR3 has a length of 18 residues. Left in the record is the CDR3 DNA by itself, 54 bases read in frame from the first base. Trimming costs V 1 base and J 2 bases, and their ends lie 15 bases apart.